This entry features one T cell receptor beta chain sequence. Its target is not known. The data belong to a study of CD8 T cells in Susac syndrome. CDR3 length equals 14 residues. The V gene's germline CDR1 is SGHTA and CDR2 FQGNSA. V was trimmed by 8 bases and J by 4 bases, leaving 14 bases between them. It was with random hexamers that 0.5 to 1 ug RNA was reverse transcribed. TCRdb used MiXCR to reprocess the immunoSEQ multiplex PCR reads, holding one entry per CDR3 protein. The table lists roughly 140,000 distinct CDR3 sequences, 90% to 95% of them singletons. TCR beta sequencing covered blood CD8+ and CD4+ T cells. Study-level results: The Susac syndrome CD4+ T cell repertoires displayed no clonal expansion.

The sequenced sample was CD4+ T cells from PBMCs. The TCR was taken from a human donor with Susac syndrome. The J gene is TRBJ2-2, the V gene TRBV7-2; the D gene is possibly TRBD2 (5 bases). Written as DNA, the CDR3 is TGTGCCAGCTCGTCGGGGTCGACCACCGGGGAGCTGTTTTTT. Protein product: CASSSGSTTGELFF.